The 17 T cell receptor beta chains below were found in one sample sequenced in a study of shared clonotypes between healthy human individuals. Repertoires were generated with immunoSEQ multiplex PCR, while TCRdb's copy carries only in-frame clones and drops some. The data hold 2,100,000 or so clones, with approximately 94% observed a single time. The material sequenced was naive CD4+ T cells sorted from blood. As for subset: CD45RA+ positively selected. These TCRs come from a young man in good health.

The CDR3 coding sequence is TGTGCCAGCAGCCGGGGGGGAAATAGCAATCAGCCCCAGCATTTT. Amino acids: CASSRGGNSNQPQHF. J is TRBJ1-5 and V is TRBV28; weak D call: TRBD1 (5 bases). This CDR3 is 15 amino acids long. In germline, CDR1 is MDHEN, CDR2 SYDVKM. Trimming took off 6 bases at V and 0 bases at J, with 12 bases between the two ends.

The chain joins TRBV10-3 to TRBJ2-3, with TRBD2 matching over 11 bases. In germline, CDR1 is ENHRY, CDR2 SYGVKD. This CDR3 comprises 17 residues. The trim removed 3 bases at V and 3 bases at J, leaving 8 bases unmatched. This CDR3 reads CAISDSVAGGQTDTQYF. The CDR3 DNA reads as TGTGCCATCAGTGACAGTGTAGCGGGAGGGCAGACAGATACGCAGTATTTT.

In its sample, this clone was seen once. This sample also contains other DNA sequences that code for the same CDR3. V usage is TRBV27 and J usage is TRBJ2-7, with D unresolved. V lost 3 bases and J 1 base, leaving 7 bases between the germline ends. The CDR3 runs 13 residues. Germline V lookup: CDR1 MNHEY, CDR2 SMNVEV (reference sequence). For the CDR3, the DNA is TGTGCCAGCAGTTTTCAATTTTCCTACGAGCAGTACTTC. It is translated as CASSFQFSYEQYF.

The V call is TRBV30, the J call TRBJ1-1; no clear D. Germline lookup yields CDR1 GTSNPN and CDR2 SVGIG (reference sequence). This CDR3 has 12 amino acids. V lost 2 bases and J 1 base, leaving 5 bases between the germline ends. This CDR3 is CAWSSTNTEAFF. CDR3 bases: TGTGCCTGGAGTTCAACGAACACTGAAGCTTTCTTT.

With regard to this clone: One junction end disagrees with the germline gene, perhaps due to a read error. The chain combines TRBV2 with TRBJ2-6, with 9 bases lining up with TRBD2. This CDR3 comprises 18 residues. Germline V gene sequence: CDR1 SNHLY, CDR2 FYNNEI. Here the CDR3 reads CASSPSSGGLPGTNVLTF. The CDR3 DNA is TGTGCCAGCAGTCCTTCCAGCGGGGGGCTCCCTGGGACCAACGTCCTGACTTTC.

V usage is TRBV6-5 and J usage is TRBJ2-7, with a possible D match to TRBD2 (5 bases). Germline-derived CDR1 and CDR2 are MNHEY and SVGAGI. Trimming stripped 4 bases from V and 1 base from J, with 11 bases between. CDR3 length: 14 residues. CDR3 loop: CASSWSGGSYEQYF. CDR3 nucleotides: TGTGCCAGCAGTTGGAGCGGCGGATCCTACGAGCAGTACTTC.

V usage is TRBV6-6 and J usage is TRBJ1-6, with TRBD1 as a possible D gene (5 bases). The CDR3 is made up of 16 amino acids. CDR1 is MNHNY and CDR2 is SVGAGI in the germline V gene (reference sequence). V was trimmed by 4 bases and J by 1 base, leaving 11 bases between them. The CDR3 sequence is CASSLRGVSYNSPLHF. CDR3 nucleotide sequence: TGTGCCAGCAGTTTAAGGGGTGTTTCCTATAATTCACCCCTCCACTTT.

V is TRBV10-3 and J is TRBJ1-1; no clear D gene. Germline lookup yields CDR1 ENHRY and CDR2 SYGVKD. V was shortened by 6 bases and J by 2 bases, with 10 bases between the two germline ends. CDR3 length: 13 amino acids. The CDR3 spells CAIRIGPNTEAFF. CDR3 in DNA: TGTGCCATCAGGATAGGGCCCAACACTGAAGCTTTCTTT.

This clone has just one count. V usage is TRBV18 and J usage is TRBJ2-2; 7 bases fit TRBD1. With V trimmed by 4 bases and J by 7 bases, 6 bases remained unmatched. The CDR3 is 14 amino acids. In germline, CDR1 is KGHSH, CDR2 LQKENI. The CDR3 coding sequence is TGTGCCAGCTCACTCCGACAGGGCGTCGGGGAGCTGTTTTTT. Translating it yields CASSLRQGVGELFF.

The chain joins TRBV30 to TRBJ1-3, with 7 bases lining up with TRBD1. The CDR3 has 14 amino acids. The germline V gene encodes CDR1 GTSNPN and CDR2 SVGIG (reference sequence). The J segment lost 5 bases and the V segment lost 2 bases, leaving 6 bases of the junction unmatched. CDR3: CAWSFPGQRNTIYF. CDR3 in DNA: TGTGCCTGGAGTTTTCCGGGACAGCGAAACACCATATATTTT.

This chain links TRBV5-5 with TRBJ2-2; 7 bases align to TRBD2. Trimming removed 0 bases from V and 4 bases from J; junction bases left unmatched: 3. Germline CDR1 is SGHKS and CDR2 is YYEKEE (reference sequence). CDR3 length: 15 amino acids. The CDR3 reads CASSLEGLITGELFF. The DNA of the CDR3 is TGTGCCAGCAGCTTGGAGGGACTAATCACCGGGGAGCTGTTTTTT.

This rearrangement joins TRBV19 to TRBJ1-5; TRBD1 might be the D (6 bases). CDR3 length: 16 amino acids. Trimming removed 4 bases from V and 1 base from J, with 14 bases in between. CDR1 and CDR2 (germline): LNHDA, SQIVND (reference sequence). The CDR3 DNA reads TGTGCCAGTAGTACGACCGGGACACTGAGCAATCAGCCCCAGCATTTT. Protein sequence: CASSTTGTLSNQPQHF. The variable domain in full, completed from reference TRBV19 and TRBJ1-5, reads DGGITQSPKYLFRKEGQNVTLSCEQNLNHDAMYWYRQDPGQGLRLIYYSQIVNDFQKGDIAEGYSVSREKKESFPLTVTSAQKNPTAFYLCASSTTGTLSNQPQHFGDGTRLSIL.

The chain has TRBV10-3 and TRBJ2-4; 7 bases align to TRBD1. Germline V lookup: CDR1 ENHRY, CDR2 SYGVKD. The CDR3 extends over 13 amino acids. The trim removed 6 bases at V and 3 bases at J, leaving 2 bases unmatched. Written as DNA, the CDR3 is TGTGCCATCAGCCGGGACAGCAAAAACATTCAGTACTTC. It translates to CAISRDSKNIQYF.

CDR3 sequence reads: CASSLGRAVSYEQYF. CDR3 DNA sequence: TGTGCCAGCAGCTTAGGACGCGCGGTCTCCTACGAGCAGTACTTC. The V and J genes are TRBV7-2 and TRBJ2-7; D is undetermined. Germline V gives CDR1 SGHTA, CDR2 FQGNSA. The CDR3 is 15 residues long. V was pared by 1 base and J by 0 bases, with 10 bases between. Full variable domain (remainder filled in from reference TRBV7-2 and TRBJ2-7): GAGVSQSPSNKVTEKGKDVELRCDPISGHTALYWYRQSLGQGLEFLIYFQGNSAPDKSGLPSDRFSAERTGGSVSTLTIQRTQQEDSAVYLCASSLGRAVSYEQYFGPGTRLTVT.

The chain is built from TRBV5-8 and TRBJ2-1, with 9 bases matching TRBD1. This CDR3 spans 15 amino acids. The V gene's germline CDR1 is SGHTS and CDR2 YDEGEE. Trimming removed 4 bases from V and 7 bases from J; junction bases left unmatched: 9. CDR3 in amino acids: CASSRGPGTGNEQFF. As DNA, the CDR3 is TGTGCCAGCAGCCGGGGACCCGGGACAGGGAATGAGCAGTTCTTC. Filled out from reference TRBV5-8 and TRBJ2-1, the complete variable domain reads EAGVTQSPTHLIKTRGQQATLRCSPISGHTSVYWYQQALGLGLQFLLWYDEGEERNRGNFPPRFSGRQFPNYSSELNVNALELEDSALYLCASSRGPGTGNEQFFGPGTRLTVL.

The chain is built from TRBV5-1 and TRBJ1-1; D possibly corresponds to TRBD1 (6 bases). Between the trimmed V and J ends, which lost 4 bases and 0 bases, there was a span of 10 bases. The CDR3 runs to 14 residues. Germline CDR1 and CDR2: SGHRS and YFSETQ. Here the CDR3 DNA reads TGCGCCAGCAGCAAGGACAGCTTGAACACTGAAGCTTTCTTT. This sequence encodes CASSKDSLNTEAFF.

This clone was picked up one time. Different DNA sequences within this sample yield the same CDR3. CDR3 in amino acids: CASSPGSTYEQYF. DNA for the CDR3: TGTGCCAGCTCACCGGGCAGCACCTACGAGCAGTACTTC. The V call is TRBV18, the J call TRBJ2-7; D remains ambiguous. V lost 3 bases and J lost 2, with 8 bases in between. CDR1 is KGHSH and CDR2 is LQKENI in the germline V gene. The CDR3 covers 13 residues.